This T cell receptor beta chain was sequenced for a study of molecular identifiers for immune sequencing clone quantification. Regarding this clonotype: Being one base from a much bigger clone, this may be a read error.

The CDR3 totals 11 residues. Germline CDR1 is SGDLS and CDR2 is YYNGEE. Trimming left V 0 bases short and J 7 bases short, with 1 base between. TCRdb processed the PCR reads anew with MiXCR; each CDR3 protein has one entry. The sample lists about 510,000 distinct CDR3 sequences, around a fifth seen once, with roughly 0.81% in the top ten. The V gene is TRBV9, the J gene TRBJ2-2; the D is unclear. The sample consisted of naive CD8+ T cells from blood, with Jurkat cell RNA spiked in. Sample subset: FACS-sorted CD8+CD4-CCR7+CD45RA+ naive T cells. The clonotype originates from a human donor in good health. Some libraries in this study had Jurkat cell RNA spiked in. CDR3 sequence: CASSVGGELFF. In DNA, the CDR3 is TGTGCCAGCAGCGTAGGCGGGGAGCTGTTTTTT.